These 3 T cell receptor beta chains were sequenced from one sample in a study of blood T cell repertoires in COVID-19. The data were produced by immunoSEQ multiplex PCR, yet TCRdb's version contains in-frame clones alone and is incomplete. Of around 150,000 clones in the sample, approximately 87% were seen once. Sequenced input: PBMCs or T cells enriched from blood (not recorded which). The source of these receptors is a woman aged 45-65 years who had recovered from COVID-19.

The chain has TRBV6-5 and TRBJ2-3; D unclear. Germline V gene sequence: CDR1 MNHEY, CDR2 SVGAGI. V was clipped by 6 bases and J by 0 bases, with 4 bases between them. The length of the CDR3 is 12 residues. The CDR3, as DNA: TGTGCCAGCAGCCAGAGCACAGATACGCAGTATTTT. Protein product: CASSQSTDTQYF.

This rearrangement joins TRBV19 to TRBJ1-5, with TRBD1 matching 9 bases. Germline V gene data show CDR1 as LNHDA and CDR2 as SQIVND (reference sequence). This CDR3 has 15 amino acids. V shed 5 bases and J 9 bases; nucleotides not matched to a gene: 11. CDR3 in DNA: TGTGCCAGTAGTGCAGGACAGGGGTCCTGGGGGCCCCAGCATTTT. It yields the protein CASSAGQGSWGPQHF.

This chain joins TRBV6-5 and TRBJ2-7; possibly TRBD2 for D (5 bases). This CDR3 is 13 amino acids long. Germline V gene lookup returns CDR1 MNHEY and CDR2 SVGAGI. Trimming shortened V by 7 bases and J by 3 bases, and 13 bases separated the two germline ends. The CDR3 protein is CASTSPGGYEQYF. Here the CDR3 DNA reads TGTGCCAGCACCTCCCCCGGAGGCTACGAGCAGTACTTC.